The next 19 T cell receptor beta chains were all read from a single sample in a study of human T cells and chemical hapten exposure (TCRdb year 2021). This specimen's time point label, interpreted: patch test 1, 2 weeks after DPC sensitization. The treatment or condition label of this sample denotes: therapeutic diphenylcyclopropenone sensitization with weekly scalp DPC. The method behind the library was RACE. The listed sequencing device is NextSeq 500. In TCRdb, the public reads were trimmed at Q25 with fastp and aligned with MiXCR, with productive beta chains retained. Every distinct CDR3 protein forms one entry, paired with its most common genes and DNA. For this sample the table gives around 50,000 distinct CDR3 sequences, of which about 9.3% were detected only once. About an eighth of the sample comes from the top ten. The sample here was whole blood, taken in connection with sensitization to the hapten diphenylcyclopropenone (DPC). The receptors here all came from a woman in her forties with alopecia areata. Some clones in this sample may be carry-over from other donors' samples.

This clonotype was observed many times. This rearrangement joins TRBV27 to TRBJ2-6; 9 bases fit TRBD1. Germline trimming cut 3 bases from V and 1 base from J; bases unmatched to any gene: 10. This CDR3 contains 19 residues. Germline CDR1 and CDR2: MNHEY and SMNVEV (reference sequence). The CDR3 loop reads CASSFRDREDPSGANVLTF. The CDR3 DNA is TGTGCCAGCAGTTTCCGGGACAGGGAAGACCCATCTGGGGCCAACGTCCTGACTTTC.

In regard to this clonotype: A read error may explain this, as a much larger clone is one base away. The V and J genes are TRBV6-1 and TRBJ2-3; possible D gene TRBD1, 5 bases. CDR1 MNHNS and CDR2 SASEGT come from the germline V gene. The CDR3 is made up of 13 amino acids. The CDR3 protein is CASSEGLTDAQYF. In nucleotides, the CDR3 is TGTGCCAGCAGTGAGGGGCTTACAGATGCGCAGTATTTT.

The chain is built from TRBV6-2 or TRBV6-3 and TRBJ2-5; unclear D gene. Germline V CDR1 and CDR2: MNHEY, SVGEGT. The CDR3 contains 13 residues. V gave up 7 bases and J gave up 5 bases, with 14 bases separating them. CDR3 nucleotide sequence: TGTGCCAGCAAAGTCTTAGGTTTGGAGACCCAGTACTTC. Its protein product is CASKVLGLETQYF.

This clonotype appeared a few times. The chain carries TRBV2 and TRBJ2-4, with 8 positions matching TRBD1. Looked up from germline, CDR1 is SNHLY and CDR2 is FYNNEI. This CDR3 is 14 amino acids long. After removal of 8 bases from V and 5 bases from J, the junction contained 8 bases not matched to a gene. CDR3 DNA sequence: TGTGCCAGCTCCACCGGGACAGGAGAAAACATTCAGTACTTC. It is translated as CASSTGTGENIQYF.

CDR3 sequence: CASSSLGRISGANVLTF. CDR3 bases: TGTGCCAGCAGTTCACTAGGACGGATCTCTGGGGCCAACGTCCTGACTTTC. The chain combines TRBV12-3 or TRBV12-4 with TRBJ2-6, with D possibly being TRBD2 (5 bases). The V end lost 4 bases, the J end lost 0 bases, and 13 bases lay between the germline ends. The CDR3 has 17 residues.

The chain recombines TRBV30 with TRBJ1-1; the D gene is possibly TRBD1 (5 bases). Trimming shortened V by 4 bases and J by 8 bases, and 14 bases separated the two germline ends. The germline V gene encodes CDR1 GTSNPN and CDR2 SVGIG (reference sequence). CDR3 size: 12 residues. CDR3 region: CAWTRRGIEAFF. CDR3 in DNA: TGTGCCTGGACCCGTCGGGGGATCGAAGCTTTCTTT.

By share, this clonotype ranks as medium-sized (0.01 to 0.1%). CDR3 loop: CASSISGGTTDTQYF. CDR3 nucleotide sequence: TGTGCCAGCAGCATTAGCGGGGGAACCACAGATACGCAGTATTTT. This chain connects TRBV7-8 to TRBJ2-3, with TRBD2 identical over 9 bases. The V gene end was trimmed by 5 bases and the J gene end by 2 bases; junction bases not matched to a gene: 5. CDR1 and CDR2 (germline): SGHVS, FQNEAQ. This CDR3 contains 15 residues.

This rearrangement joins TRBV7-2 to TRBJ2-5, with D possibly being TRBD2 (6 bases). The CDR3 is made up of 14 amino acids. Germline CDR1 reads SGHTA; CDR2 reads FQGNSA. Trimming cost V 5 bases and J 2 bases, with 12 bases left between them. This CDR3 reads CASSRDLIQETQYF. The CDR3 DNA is TGTGCCAGCAGCCGGGACTTAATTCAAGAGACCCAGTACTTC.

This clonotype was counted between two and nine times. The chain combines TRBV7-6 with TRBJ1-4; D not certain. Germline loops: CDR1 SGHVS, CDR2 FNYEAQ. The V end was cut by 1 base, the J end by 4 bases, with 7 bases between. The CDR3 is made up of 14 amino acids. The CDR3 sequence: CASSLGLVNEKLFF. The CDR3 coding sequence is TGTGCCAGCAGCTTAGGACTAGTTAATGAAAAACTGTTTTTT.

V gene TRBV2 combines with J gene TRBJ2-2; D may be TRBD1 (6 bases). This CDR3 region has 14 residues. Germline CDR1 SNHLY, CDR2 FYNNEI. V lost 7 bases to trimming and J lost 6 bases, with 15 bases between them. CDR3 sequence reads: CASTINREAGELFF. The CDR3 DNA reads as TGTGCCAGCACCATAAACAGGGAAGCCGGGGAGCTGTTTTTT.

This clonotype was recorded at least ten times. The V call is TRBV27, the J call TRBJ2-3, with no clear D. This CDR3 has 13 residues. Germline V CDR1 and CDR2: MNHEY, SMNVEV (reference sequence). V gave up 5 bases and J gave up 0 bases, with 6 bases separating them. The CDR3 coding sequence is TGTGCCAGCAGTCACTCTAGCACAGATACGCAGTATTTT. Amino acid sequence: CASSHSSTDTQYF.

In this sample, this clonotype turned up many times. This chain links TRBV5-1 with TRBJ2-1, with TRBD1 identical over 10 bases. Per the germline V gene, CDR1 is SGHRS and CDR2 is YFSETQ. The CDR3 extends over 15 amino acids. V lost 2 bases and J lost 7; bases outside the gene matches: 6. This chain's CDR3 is CASSFGTGALNEQFF. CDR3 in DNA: TGCGCCAGCAGCTTTGGGACAGGGGCGTTAAATGAGCAGTTCTTC.

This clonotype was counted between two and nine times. In nucleotides, the CDR3 is TGTGCCTGGAGGGGTCTAGGGCTTTCAGATACGCAGTATTTT. It is translated as CAWRGLGLSDTQYF. The chain combines TRBV30 with TRBJ2-3; no clear D. The CDR3 runs to 14 residues. V lost 3 bases, J lost 4 bases, and 14 bases lay in between. CDR1 GTSNPN and CDR2 SVGIG come from the germline V gene (reference sequence).

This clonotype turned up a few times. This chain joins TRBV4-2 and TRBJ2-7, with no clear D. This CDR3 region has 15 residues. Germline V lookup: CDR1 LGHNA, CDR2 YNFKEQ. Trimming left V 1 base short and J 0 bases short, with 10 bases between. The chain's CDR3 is CASSQGLGSSYEQYF. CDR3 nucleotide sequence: TGTGCCAGCAGCCAAGGGTTGGGCAGCTCCTACGAGCAGTACTTC.

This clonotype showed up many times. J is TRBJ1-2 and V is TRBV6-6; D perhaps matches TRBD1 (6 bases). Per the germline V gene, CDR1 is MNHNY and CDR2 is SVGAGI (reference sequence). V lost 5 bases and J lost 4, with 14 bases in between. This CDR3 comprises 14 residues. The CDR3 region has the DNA TGTGCCAGCAGTCAAAGACAGGTTGGCTATGGCTACACCTTC. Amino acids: CASSQRQVGYGYTF.

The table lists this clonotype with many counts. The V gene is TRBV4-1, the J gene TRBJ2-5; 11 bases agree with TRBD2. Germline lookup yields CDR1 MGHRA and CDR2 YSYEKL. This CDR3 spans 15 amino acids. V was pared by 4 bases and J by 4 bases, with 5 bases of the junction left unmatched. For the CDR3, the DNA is TGCGCCAGCAGCCTTAGCGGGGGGGCCCGAGAGACCCAGTACTTC. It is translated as CASSLSGGARETQYF.

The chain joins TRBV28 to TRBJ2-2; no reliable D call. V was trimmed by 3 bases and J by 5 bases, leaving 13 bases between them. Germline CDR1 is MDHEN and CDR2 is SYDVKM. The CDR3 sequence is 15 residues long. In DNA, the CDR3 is TGTGCCAGCAGTTTTCTGGCTAGTGATACCGGGGAGCTGTTTTTT. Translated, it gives CASSFLASDTGELFF. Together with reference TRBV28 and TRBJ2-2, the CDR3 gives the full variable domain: DVKVTQSSRYLVKRTGEKVFLECVQDMDHENMFWYRQDPGLGLRLIYFSYDVKMKEKGDIPEGYSVSREKKERFSLILESASTNQTSMYLCASSFLASDTGELFFGEGSRLTVL.

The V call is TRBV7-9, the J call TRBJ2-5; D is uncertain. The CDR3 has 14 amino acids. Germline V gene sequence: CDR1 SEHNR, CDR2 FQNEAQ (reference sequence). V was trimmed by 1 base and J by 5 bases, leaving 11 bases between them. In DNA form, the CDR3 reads TGTGCCAGCAGCTTAGGTCCGGGTTTGGAGACCCAGTACTTC. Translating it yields CASSLGPGLETQYF.

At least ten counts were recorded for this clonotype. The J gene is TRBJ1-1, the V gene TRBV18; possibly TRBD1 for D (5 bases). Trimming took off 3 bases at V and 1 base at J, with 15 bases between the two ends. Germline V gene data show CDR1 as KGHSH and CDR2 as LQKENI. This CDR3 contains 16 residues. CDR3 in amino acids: CASSPLGDLRNTEAFF. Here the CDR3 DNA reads TGTGCCAGCTCACCTTTGGGGGACCTTAGGAACACTGAAGCTTTCTTT.